This T cell receptor (beta chain) was obtained from a study of T cells after yellow fever vaccination. Regarding the study as a whole: A secondary response was less intense yet reached its peak sooner, at day 5 versus 15. Clones that expanded after primary vaccination mostly reappeared after the booster (just under 98% CD4, around 87% CD8).

This clonotype was seen a handful of times. Its matching antigen is unknown. 5'RACE template switching produced TCR cDNA carrying a universal primer site and UMIs. MiXCR was run by TCRdb on the 5' RACE reads, yielding one entry per CDR3 protein. The sample has just under 600,000 distinct CDR3 sequences, around an eighth seen once. Looked up from germline, CDR1 is ENHRY and CDR2 is SYGVKD. V dropped 3 bases and J dropped 2; count of bases not matched to a gene: 3. CDR3 length equals 14 residues. The source was PBMCs, collected on the day of the yellow fever booster vaccination. This clonotype originated in a man younger than 40 who received the YFV17D yellow fever vaccine. V usage is TRBV10-3 and J usage is TRBJ2-5; 7 bases align to TRBD2. DNA for the CDR3: TGTGCCATCAGTGATTCTAGCGGTCAAGAGACCCAGTACTTC. This translates into CAISDSSGQETQYF.